The 3 T cell receptor beta chains listed next were all sequenced from one sample in a study of identifying expanded T cells in peripheral blood. TCRdb's table, derived via immunoSEQ multiplex PCR, lists solely in-frame clones and lacks some. The top ten hold around 8.4% of the sample, which has around 130,000 clones, 75% to 90% seen once. Material: blood. The receptors were gathered from a person between 18 and 75 years old in good health.

The rearrangement links TRBV6-6 to TRBJ2-7; no firm D call. Germline-derived CDR1 and CDR2 are MNHNY and SVGAGI (reference sequence). V was clipped by 4 bases and J by 7 bases, with 8 bases between them. The CDR3 consists of 11 residues. CDR3 sequence reads: CASSFDREQYF. CDR3 nucleotide sequence: TGTGCCAGCAGTTTCGATCGGGAGCAGTACTTC.

The chain uses TRBV19 and TRBJ2-3; D is unresolved. Germline V lookup: CDR1 LNHDA, CDR2 SQIVND (reference sequence). V was pared by 4 bases and J by 5 bases, with 7 bases between. This CDR3 is 12 amino acids long. The CDR3 protein is CASSTLLDTQYF. The CDR3 coding sequence is TGTGCCAGTAGTACCCTTCTAGATACGCAGTATTTT.

The chain combines TRBV29-1 with TRBJ2-7, with D perhaps matching TRBD1 (6 bases). The ends were cut back, 5 bases at V and 7 bases at J, with 12 bases in the middle. The CDR3 length is 11 residues. Germline V lookup: CDR1 SQVTM, CDR2 ANQGSEA. Here the CDR3 reads CSVTTGSEQYF. Written as DNA, the CDR3 is TGCAGCGTTACCACAGGGTCGGAGCAGTACTTC.